This T cell receptor beta chain was recorded in a study of post-analysis software for immune sequencing data. Findings of the study overall: Samples from one preparation batch, clustered by F measure, grouped strongly together. Among multiple sclerosis patients, normalized Chao1 diversity was significantly below that of controls. Included in a set of roughly 5 TRBV segments more frequent in patients than controls were TRBV5-6, TRBV5-1 and TRBV20-1.

Between the trimmed V and J ends, which lost 6 bases and 0 bases, there was a span of 9 bases. From germline, CDR1 is MDHEN and CDR2 SYDVKM. This CDR3 spans 14 amino acids. Unique molecular identifiers had been added to the TCR beta cDNA libraries. Starting from about 0.98 to 11 million T cells, the study yielded about 540,000 cDNA molecules. TCRdb fed the PCR reads into MiXCR, producing one record per CDR3 protein. The repertoire holds more than 450,000 distinct CDR3 sequences, with around 40% as singletons. Comment on this clonotype: No antigen is known for it.

This chain connects TRBV28 to TRBJ2-1, with D possibly TRBD2 on 5 matching bases. Sequenced material: blood. This TCR came from a girl under 18 with multiple sclerosis. CDR3 in amino acids: CASSQRSSYNEQFF. In DNA form, the CDR3 reads TGTGCCAGCAGCCAGCGGAGCTCCTACAATGAGCAGTTCTTC. Using reference TRBV28 and TRBJ2-1 for the parts outside the CDR3, the full variable domain is DVKVTQSSRYLVKRTGEKVFLECVQDMDHENMFWYRQDPGLGLRLIYFSYDVKMKEKGDIPEGYSVSREKKERFSLILESASTNQTSMYLCASSQRSSYNEQFFGPGTRLTVL.